This TCR beta chain comes out of a study of blood T cell repertoires in COVID-19. At the level of the study: COVID-19 samples collected from the United States, Italy and Spain covered acute and convalescent phases. Sample material is recorded as cDNA or gDNA derived from T cells, B-cell-depleted T cells, or PBMCs.

Cohorts were determined from participant-reported clinical history. A PCR-confirmed or clinician-diagnosed COVID-19 case had contacted exposed participants within 2 weeks of entry. Assay: immunoSEQ multiplex PCR; the TCRdb copy retains only in-frame clones and omits some. The data show about 320,000 clones, around nine tenths seen once. CDR1 and CDR2 (germline): SGHVS, FQNEAQ. Deletions cut 4 bases from V and 6 bases from J, with 12 bases between. CDR3 length: 13 amino acids. This rearrangement joins TRBV7-8 to TRBJ1-2; D is ambiguous. The sequenced sample was PBMCs or T cells enriched from blood (not recorded which). This sequence originates from a woman between 25 and 40 years old who had been exposed to COVID-19. This CDR3 is CASSSDKWDGYTF. CDR3 nucleotide sequence: TGTGCCAGCAGCTCCGACAAGTGGGATGGCTACACCTTC. Full variable domain (outside the CDR3, taken from reference TRBV7-8 and TRBJ1-2): GAGVSQSPRYKVAKRGQDVALRCDPISGHVSLFWYQQALGQGPEFLTYFQNEAQLDKSGLPSDRFFAERPEGSVSTLKIQRTQQEDSAVYLCASSSDKWDGYTFGSGTRLTVV.